This TCR beta chain is drawn from a study of naive and memory T cell subsets. Study results and caveats: Each distinct alpha or beta sequence counts as one clonotype. Naive repertoires, especially CD8, held a few larger clonotypes, possibly memory cells re-expressing CD45RA. Diversity fell and Gini index rose from naive through CM, EM, EMRA.

CMV status came from CD4+ IFNgamma after overnight CMV lysate stimulation. This clonotype was seen a few times. As yet, its antigen is unknown. The CDR3 runs 15 residues. Trimming removed 6 bases from V and 5 bases from J; junction bases left unmatched: 10. The V gene's germline CDR1 is LNHDA and CDR2 SQIVND (reference sequence). An equimolar mix of two oligonucleotides served as the beta constant-region primer for TRBC1 and TRBC2. One entry per CDR3 protein results from TCRdb running MiXCR on the UMI-ligation and nested PCR reads. The table records 140,000 to 150,000 distinct CDR3 sequences, approximately 15% of them present only once.

The receptor was isolated from a human donor in good health. The sample taken for sequencing was naive CD4+ T cells from blood. V usage is TRBV19 and J usage is TRBJ2-5; 9 bases line up with TRBD1. In DNA form, the CDR3 reads TGTGCCAGTAGACCCGGGACAGGGCTTGAGGAGACCCAGTACTTC. Translated, it gives CASRPGTGLEETQYF.